This entry features one T cell receptor beta chain sequence. Antigen specificity is unknown. RNA was extracted from bulk tissue without any cell sorting. This non-tumor lung sample came from over 3 cm beyond the tumor edge. Between August and November 2014, newly diagnosed, chemotherapy-naive lung cancer patients underwent thoracic surgery in China. The library came from three nested PCR rounds adapted from ARM-PCR protocols. TCRdb fed the multiplex PCR reads into MiXCR, producing one record per CDR3 protein. The sample holds 70,000 to 95,000 distinct CDR3 sequences, approximately 82% seen once. With 5 bases removed from V and 3 bases from J, the gap between germline ends came to 17 bases. From germline, CDR1 is SQVTM and CDR2 ANQGSEA. The CDR3 is 15 residues long. These data originate in a study of tumor and adjacent non-tumor tissue in lung cancer. As for the study in general: There were some 11 adenocarcinoma, a couple of squamous cell carcinoma and 1 small cell lung cancer cases. Patients were aged about 30 to 76, fewer than twelve men and 4 to 6 women, stage I to III. Findings of the study overall: Higher tumor TCR diversity was associated with shorter survival.

Sequencing was carried out using distant non-tumor lung tissue. The TCR comes from a man between 65 and 85 years old with non-small cell lung cancer. V and J are TRBV29-1 and TRBJ2-1, with D possibly matching TRBD1 (5 bases). The CDR3 DNA sequence: TGCAGCGTTACCCACTGGATAGGGGACTACAATGAGCAGTTCTTC. Its protein is CSVTHWIGDYNEQFF.